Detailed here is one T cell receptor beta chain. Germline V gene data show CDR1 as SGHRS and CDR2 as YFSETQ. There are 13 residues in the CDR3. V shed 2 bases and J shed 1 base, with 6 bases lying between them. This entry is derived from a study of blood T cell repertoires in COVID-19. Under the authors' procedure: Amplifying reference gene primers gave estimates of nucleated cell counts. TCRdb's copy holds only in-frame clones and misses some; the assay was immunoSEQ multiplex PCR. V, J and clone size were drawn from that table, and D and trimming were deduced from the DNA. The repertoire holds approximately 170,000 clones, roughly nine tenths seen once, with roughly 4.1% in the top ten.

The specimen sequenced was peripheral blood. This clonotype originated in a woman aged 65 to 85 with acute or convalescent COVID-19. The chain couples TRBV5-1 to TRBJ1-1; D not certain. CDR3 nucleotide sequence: TGCGCCAGCAGCTTCAACAGGAACACTGAAGCTTTCTTT. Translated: CASSFNRNTEAFF. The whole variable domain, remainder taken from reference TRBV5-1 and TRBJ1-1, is KAGVTQTPRYLIKTRGQQVTLSCSPISGHRSVSWYQQTPGQGLQFLFEYFSETQRNKGNFPGRFSGRQFSNSRSEMNVSTLELGDSALYLCASSFNRNTEAFFGQGTRLTVV.